The 30 T cell receptor beta chains given below trace back to one sample, sequenced in a study of blood T cells in healthy people across ages. Using a J-beta primer mix together with a sample-barcoded 5' primer, a second PCR was run for roughly 6 to 11 cycles. One entry per CDR3 protein, called by TCRdb with MiXCR from the 5' RACE reads. The table includes approximately 800,000 distinct CDR3 sequences, under 40% detected once. The sequencing sample was made of blood. All receptors come from a man between 18 and 35 years old in good health.

A remark on this clonotype: The junction departs from the called germline gene at one end, perhaps through a read error. This sequence joins TRBV20-1 and TRBJ2-1, with 13 positions matching TRBD2. The CDR3 has 17 residues. Looked up from germline, CDR1 is DFQATT and CDR2 is SNEGSKA (reference sequence). The DNA for the CDR3 is TGCAGTGCTAGTGGTCCCGGGACTAGCGGGGACAACAATAAGCAGTTCTTC. Its translation is CSASGPGTSGDNNKQFF.

The chain links TRBV7-2 to TRBJ1-2; D ambiguous. V was trimmed by 1 base and J by 3 bases, leaving 9 bases between them. This CDR3 has 14 amino acids. Looked up from germline, CDR1 is SGHTA and CDR2 is FQGNSA. The CDR3 coding sequence is TGTGCCAGCAGCTTAGAGGTCACCCACTATGGCTACACCTTC. Translating gives CASSLEVTHYGYTF.

The gene calls are TRBV5-6 and TRBJ2-2; no clear D. The germline V gene encodes CDR1 SGHDT and CDR2 YYEEEE. The CDR3 is made up of 17 amino acids. Trimming removed 0 bases from V and 5 bases from J, with 17 bases in between. The CDR3 DNA sequence: TGTGCCAGCAGCTTGGCCGCGGTGCGTTCTGTTACCGGGGAGCTGTTTTTT. Its protein product is CASSLAAVRSVTGELFF.

V gene TRBV6-5 combines with J gene TRBJ2-7; TRBD1 matches at 9 bases. Per the germline V gene, CDR1 is MNHEY and CDR2 is SVGAGI. The CDR3 has 16 residues. Germline trimming cut 4 bases from V and 0 bases from J; bases unmatched to any gene: 7. The CDR3 loop reads CASSLDRDRVSYEQYF. CDR3 DNA: TGTGCCAGCAGTTTAGACCGGGACAGGGTCTCCTACGAGCAGTACTTC.

The gene calls are TRBV4-1 and TRBJ2-7; a possible D gene is TRBD2 (5 bases). The CDR3 extends over 17 amino acids. In germline, CDR1 is MGHRA, CDR2 YSYEKL. V gave up 4 bases and J gave up 0 bases, with 19 bases separating them. The CDR3 loop is CASSLTRGGLNSYEQYF. The CDR3 DNA reads as TGCGCCAGCAGCCTCACCCGCGGCGGACTTAACTCCTACGAGCAGTACTTC.

The rearrangement uses TRBV19 and TRBJ2-5, with a tentative D call TRBD1 (5 bases). Germline-derived CDR1 and CDR2 are LNHDA and SQIVND (reference sequence). The CDR3 runs 14 residues. Trimming stripped 4 bases from V and 2 bases from J, with 11 bases between. The CDR3 region is CASSKTADQETQYF. The CDR3 nucleotides are TGTGCCAGTAGTAAGACAGCAGATCAAGAGACCCAGTACTTC.

This clonotype was seen just once. The gene calls are TRBV10-3 and TRBJ2-5; D is possibly TRBD1 (6 bases). Germline V gene data show CDR1 as ENHRY and CDR2 as SYGVKD. The ends were cut back, 0 bases at V and 2 bases at J, with 10 bases in the middle. The CDR3 is 15 residues long. The CDR3 region has the DNA TGTGCCATCAGTGAGTCGTTAGGACAGCAAGAGACCCAGTACTTC. Translating gives CAISESLGQQETQYF.

The V call is TRBV12-3 or TRBV12-4, the J call TRBJ1-4, with 8 bases fitting TRBD1. The CDR3 loop spans 13 amino acids. The V and J ends lost 2 bases and 8 bases, in that order; junction bases with no gene match: 1. For the CDR3, the DNA is TGTGCCAGCAGTTTAAACAGGGGGGAAAAACTGTTTTTT. Translating gives CASSLNRGEKLFF.

About this clonotype itself: A much larger clone is a single base away; this may be a read error. The chain uses TRBV5-1 and TRBJ1-2, with 9 bases identical to TRBD1. The CDR3 extends over 15 amino acids. Per the germline V gene, CDR1 is SGHRS and CDR2 is YFSETQ. J gave up 6 bases and V 4 bases, and 10 bases lay outside the gene matches. Written as DNA, the CDR3 is TGCGCCAGCAGCCGTGACGGGACAGGGTACGATGGCTACACCTTC. This encodes CASSRDGTGYDGYTF.

Details on this clonotype: A much larger clone lies one base from this, so it may be a read error. This chain joins TRBV20-1 and TRBJ1-2, with TRBD1 as a possible D gene (5 bases). The CDR3 consists of 14 residues. Germline CDR1 and CDR2: DFQATT and SNEGSKA (reference sequence). CDR3 amino acids: CSTRPDTPNYGYTF. The CDR3 nucleotides are TGCAGTACTAGACCGGACACTCCTAACTATGGCTACACCTTC.

This rearrangement joins TRBV27 to TRBJ1-1; no reliable D call. This CDR3 spans 14 amino acids. Trimming stripped 4 bases from V and 6 bases from J, with 15 bases between. Germline V CDR1 and CDR2: MNHEY, SMNVEV (reference sequence). CDR3 residues: CASSSPGRLAEAFF. The CDR3, as DNA: TGTGCCAGCAGTTCACCCGGGAGGCTAGCTGAAGCTTTCTTT.

V and J are TRBV12-3 or TRBV12-4 and TRBJ2-3; 9 bases line up with TRBD2. The CDR3 length is 15 residues. Trimming at V came to 6 bases and at J to 4 bases, leaving 8 bases not matched to a gene. The CDR3 DNA sequence: TGTGCCAGCAGCCCGAGCGGGGGGAGCGCAGATACGCAGTATTTT. This encodes CASSPSGGSADTQYF.

Regarding this clonotype: Being one base from a much bigger clone, this may be a read error. The V call is TRBV25-1, the J call TRBJ2-7; no definite D call. V lost 10 bases and J lost 2, with 12 bases in between. This CDR3 is 12 amino acids long. Germline CDR1 and CDR2: MGHDK and SYGVNS. The CDR3 loop is CANKDGTYEQYF. CDR3 bases: TGTGCCAACAAAGACGGCACCTACGAGCAGTACTTC.

This clonotype was observed a few times. The J gene is TRBJ1-1, the V gene TRBV5-4; no definite D call. V shed 0 bases and J shed 4 bases, with 10 bases lying between them. There are 14 residues in the CDR3. Germline V gene sequence: CDR1 SGHNT, CDR2 YYREEE (reference sequence). CDR3 nucleotide sequence: TGTGCCAGCAGCTTGGCGGCCAGGCCCACTGAAGCTTTCTTT. It encodes CASSLAARPTEAFF.

The chain employs TRBV5-1 and TRBJ1-1; weak D call: TRBD1 (5 bases). The germline V gene has CDR1 SGHRS and CDR2 YFSETQ. This CDR3 has 15 residues. Trimming cost V 3 bases and J 1 base, with 13 bases left between them. Written as DNA, the CDR3 is TGCGCCAGCAGCTCCCGGGACGGCCGGAACACTGAAGCTTTCTTT. Translation: CASSSRDGRNTEAFF.

The chain carries TRBV5-6 and TRBJ1-5; a weak D match, TRBD1 (5 bases). The CDR3 covers 16 residues. Trimming shortened V by 1 base and J by 2 bases, and 13 bases separated the two germline ends. CDR1 is SGHDT and CDR2 is YYEEEE in the germline V gene. CDR3 in DNA: TGTGCCAGCAGCTTGTTCCGGGGGAAGGGCAATCAGCCCCAGCATTTT. This codes for CASSLFRGKGNQPQHF.

This clonotype was picked up a small number of times. The rearrangement links TRBV5-6 to TRBJ1-2, with 8 bases that match TRBD1. The trim removed 2 bases at V and 4 bases at J, leaving 4 bases unmatched. Germline CDR1 SGHDT, CDR2 YYEEEE. The CDR3 contains 14 residues. This chain's CDR3 is CASSFGQGGYGYTF. The CDR3 nucleotides are TGTGCCAGCAGCTTCGGACAGGGTGGCTATGGCTACACCTTC.

Comments on this clonotype: With a much larger clone just one base away, this may be a read error. The chain joins TRBV12-3 or TRBV12-4 to TRBJ2-1; D is possibly TRBD2 (5 bases). The CDR3 sequence is 15 residues long. The V and J ends lost 11 bases and 0 bases respectively, with 17 bases between them. The chain's CDR3 is CAGTKRSSSYNEQFF. Written as DNA, the CDR3 is TGTGCCGGCACTAAGCGGTCGAGCTCCTACAATGAGCAGTTCTTC.

The V gene is TRBV6-5, the J gene TRBJ1-1; D uncertain. The CDR3 is 13 residues long. Germline lookup yields CDR1 MNHEY and CDR2 SVGAGI. The V end lost 5 bases, the J end lost 4 bases, and 11 bases lay between the germline ends. The CDR3 bases are TGTGCCAGCAGTGACGGGGTTCGCACTGAAGCTTTCTTT. Protein product: CASSDGVRTEAFF.

This clonotype was detected a few times. This sequence joins TRBV4-1 and TRBJ1-2; 7 bases line up with TRBD1. The V gene end was trimmed by 1 base and the J gene end by 5 bases; junction bases not matched to a gene: 10. CDR1 and CDR2 from the germline V gene are MGHRA and YSYEKL. The CDR3 covers 16 residues. The CDR3 protein is CASSQGADREVYGYTF. The CDR3 DNA reads TGCGCCAGCAGCCAAGGGGCCGACAGGGAGGTTTATGGCTACACCTTC.

This sequence joins TRBV4-3 and TRBJ2-1; TRBD1 matches at 7 bases. The CDR3 consists of 15 residues. V trimming: 4 bases; J trimming: 3 bases; junction bases outside the gene matches: 6. Germline V CDR1 and CDR2: LGHNA, YSLEER. The CDR3 loop is CASSLGTVNYNEQFF. CDR3 bases: TGCGCCAGCAGCCTCGGGACAGTGAACTACAATGAGCAGTTCTTC.

The rearrangement joins TRBV9 to TRBJ2-3, with 7 nucleotides matching TRBD2. The CDR3 is made up of 18 amino acids. CDR1 and CDR2 from the germline V gene are SGDLS and YYNGEE. The V gene end was trimmed by 0 bases and the J gene end by 4 bases; junction bases not matched to a gene: 14. The CDR3 is CASSVDVGADTSADTQYF. In DNA form, the CDR3 reads TGTGCCAGCAGCGTAGATGTGGGTGCAGACACTAGCGCAGATACGCAGTATTTT.

This sequence joins TRBV30 and TRBJ2-5, with a weak D call TRBD2 (5 bases). The CDR3 has 14 amino acids. V lost 0 bases to trimming and J lost 2 bases, with 10 bases between them. Germline V gene sequence: CDR1 GTSNPN, CDR2 SVGIG (reference sequence). In DNA, the CDR3 is TGTGCCTGGAGTGTACATTCGGGGCAAGAGACCCAGTACTTC. Its protein is CAWSVHSGQETQYF.

This clonotype has a handful of counts. The V call is TRBV7-2, the J call TRBJ2-1; the match to TRBD1 covers 8 bases. The CDR3 has 15 amino acids. Germline-derived CDR1 and CDR2 are SGHTA and FQGNSA. Trimming took 4 bases from V and 2 from J; bases not matched to a gene: 4. CDR3 region: CASSWAQGAYNEQFF. The CDR3 nucleotides are TGTGCCAGCAGCTGGGCACAGGGGGCCTACAATGAGCAGTTCTTC.

V gene TRBV20-1 combines with J gene TRBJ1-1; 7 positions match TRBD1. The CDR3 has 11 amino acids. J lost 6 bases, V lost 4 bases, and 2 bases had no gene match. The germline V gene encodes CDR1 DFQATT and CDR2 SNEGSKA (reference sequence). CDR3 nucleotides: TGCAGTGCTACGCAGGGGGCTGAAGCTTTCTTT. It translates to CSATQGAEAFF.

The chain links TRBV12-3 or TRBV12-4 to TRBJ2-3; a possible D gene is TRBD2 (7 bases). The CDR3 covers 14 residues. Deletions cut 5 bases from V and 6 bases from J, with 15 bases between. CDR3 in amino acids: CASSVRGEGDTQYF. The CDR3 DNA sequence: TGTGCCAGCAGTGTGAGGGGGGAGGGGGATACGCAGTATTTT.

This clonotype was recorded a few times. The chain is built from TRBV10-3 and TRBJ1-2; the D gene is possibly TRBD1 (6 bases). The CDR3 is made up of 13 amino acids. V lost 9 bases, J lost 5 bases, and 16 bases lay in between. CDR1 and CDR2 (germline): ENHRY, SYGVKD. CDR3 sequence reads: CAIEDRSSYGYTF. DNA of the CDR3: TGTGCCATTGAAGACAGGTCTTCGTATGGCTACACCTTC.

Turning to this clonotype: Germline is not matched at one junction end, which may reflect a read error. The chain combines TRBV7-2 with TRBJ2-4; the D gene is possibly TRBD1 (6 bases). The J call is uncertain, as TRBJ2-7 better fits the DNA end. The CDR3 loop spans 13 amino acids. Germline V CDR1 and CDR2: SGHTA, FQGNSA. This CDR3 reads CACSPTGFYEQYF. DNA of the CDR3: TGTGCCTGCAGTCCGACAGGTTTTTACGAGCAGTACTTC.

As for this clonotype: Since a much larger clone is just one base distant, this may be a read error. The chain recombines TRBV20-1 with TRBJ2-5; D gene uncertain. CDR3 length: 15 amino acids. CDR1 and CDR2 (germline): DFQATT, SNEGSKA (reference sequence). The chain's CDR3 is CSARPSTLVQETRYF. CDR3 in DNA: TGCAGTGCTAGGCCCTCCACCCTCGTCCAAGAGACCCGGTACTTC.

The gene calls are TRBV4-2 and TRBJ1-2, with no clear D. CDR1 is LGHNA and CDR2 is YNFKEQ in the germline V gene. The germline V and J ends were trimmed by 0 bases and 5 bases, with 10 bases remaining between them. The CDR3 length is 14 residues. The CDR3 spells CASSQERVGYGYTF. CDR3 DNA sequence: TGTGCCAGCAGCCAAGAGAGAGTGGGGTATGGCTACACCTTC.